The T cell receptor (beta chain) described here comes from a study of blood T cell repertoires in COVID-19 (dated by TCRdb to about 2020). Looking at the study overall: The collaborator samples originated in the United States, Italy and Spain and spanned the acute and convalescent phases of COVID-19. The sample metadata nearly always contained a de-identified subject ID, COVID-19 status, age in years and sex. The dataset comprised deeply sampled blood TCRbeta repertoires from subjects exposed to, actively infected with, or recovered from COVID-19. The samples were drawn from the first 160 participants of the ongoing ImmuneRACE study and from roughly 1,300 subjects provided by 6 global collaborators. The repertoires were released in a freely available public database intended as a resource for research on the immune response to SARS-CoV-2. Where available, HLA class I and class II types were taken from metadata supplied by the sample provider and were not determined by assay-based typing. The prospective study material was composed of cDNA or gDNA derived from T cells, B-cell-depleted T cells, or PBMCs. What the research found in general, with its limitations: Clinical and demographic metadata were provided uncurated, with the amount varying by source and participant.

Collaborating institutions collected whole blood in K2EDTA tubes following their own protocols. For TCRbeta analysis, collaborators shipped samples in one of three forms: frozen whole blood, isolated PBMCs, or DNA extracted from either of those sample types. The immunoSEQ Assay, a bias-controlled multiplex PCR, was used to amplify TCRbeta CDR3 regions from genomic DNA. The study's own analysis went as follows. Nucleated cell counts per sample were estimated from amplification of reference gene primers within the assay. To quantify the absolute abundance of each unique TCRbeta CDR3 rearrangement, sequence reads were collapsed and filtered. For each sample, productive Simpson clonality was calculated as the square root of Simpson's diversity index over productive rearrangements. Entries here come from immuneACCESS through TCRdb and include only in-frame sequences with V and J called. Some clones fail to appear in such tables; in the studies checked, an unresolved V gene covers under half of the shortfall, and the cause of the remainder is unknown. That table gives V, J and clone size, and the DNA gave D and trimming. The sample contains roughly 290,000 clones, 75% to 90% of them found a single time. The top ten clones comprise more than 0.75% of the sample.

From cysteine to phenylalanine, the CDR3 is 14 amino acids long. The entry retains the CDR3 DNA only, 42 bases that are in frame from base 1. Looking up the germline V gene yields CDR1 SGHRS and CDR2 YFSETQ. V is pared back by 2 bases and J by 7 bases, with 12 bases lying between the germline termini. On this clone itself: What antigen it recognizes has not been identified. Base qualities were left out, and no much larger clone turns up one base away. Other DNA sequences of this sample code for an identical CDR3.

The material sequenced was peripheral blood. The clonotype originates from a man aged 25-40 years with acute or convalescent COVID-19. This sequence uses TRBV5-1 and TRBJ1-4; the D segment could be TRBD1, given 6 matching bases. The DNA reads TGCGCCAGCAGCTTAGGGACATTAGGTGAAAAACTGTTTTTT. Protein translation: CASSLGTLGEKLFF.